A few counts support the clone carrying this T cell receptor (beta chain). No antigen is known for it. This entry comes from a study of T cells in Graves' hyperthyroidism and ophthalmopathy. Study-wide background: Peripheral blood was acquired at first diagnosis, ahead of any therapy whatsoever.

Study-wide findings and caveats: Most thyroid clonotypes expanded above 0.001 were also detected in blood. Ophthalmopathy could be told apart from stable hyperthyroidism with a 13 V-J model.

The authors obtained PBMCs from roughly 10 ml of fresh peripheral blood. This CDR3 has 11 residues. Trimming removed 8 bases from V and 8 bases from J, with 15 bases in between. In germline, CDR1 is SQVTM, CDR2 ANQGSEA. There were TCR beta CDR3 regions amplified from RNA transcripts. HTBI primers were employed in a first-round RT-PCR of the TCR CDR3. Each CDR3 protein is one row after TCRdb ran MiXCR on the multiplex PCR reads. The sample includes 500,000 or so distinct CDR3 sequences, under 20% seen only once; the top ten take around 17%. The chain has TRBV29-1 and TRBJ1-1; unclear D gene. The sequence was obtained from a woman younger than 35 with Graves' ophthalmopathy. The sequenced material came from blood. The CDR3 sequence: CSHVFEAEAFF. CDR3 nucleotides: TGCAGCCACGTATTCGAGGCCGAAGCTTTCTTT.